This T cell receptor beta chain appears in the sequencing data of a study of T cell responses to AZD1222 COVID-19 vaccine. Study results and limitations: There were repertoire samples only from the period after the peak T cell response. Spike-specific TCR breadth and depth grew following two AZD1222 doses.

CDR3 size: 17 residues. Germline CDR1 reads DFQATT; CDR2 reads SNEGSKA (reference sequence). Trimming cost V 3 bases and J 8 bases; bases outside gene matches: 19. As regards this clone: Its specificity is unknown.

The protocol was immunoSEQ multiplex PCR, while the TCRdb copy is restricted to in-frame clones and leaves out a portion. The table has about 110,000 clones, roughly nine tenths seen once. J is TRBJ2-7 and V is TRBV20-1, with TRBD1 matching 10 bases. This specimen consisted of peripheral blood, obtained on day 0 of MenACWY control vaccination. This clonotype was obtained from an adult in good health. This chain's CDR3 is CSASPRLRSTTGGQQYF. For the CDR3, the DNA is TGCAGTGCTAGTCCCCGCCTCCGTTCTACGACAGGGGGCCAGCAGTACTTC.